Presented here are 30 T cell receptor beta chains from one specimen sequenced in a study of blood T cell repertoires in COVID-19. Data came from immunoSEQ multiplex PCR; TCRdb stores just in-frame clones and leaves some out. The data contain around 200,000 clones, roughly four fifths of them singletons. The sequencing input was peripheral blood. The receptor source for this set is a human donor with acute or convalescent COVID-19. The donor label of this sample is uncertain.

The V gene is TRBV9, the J gene TRBJ1-4; TRBD1 aligns across 8 bases. The germline gives CDR1 SGDLS, CDR2 YYNGEE. V lost 2 bases, J lost 7 bases, and 4 bases stayed unmatched. The CDR3 consists of 14 residues. CDR3 sequence: CASSVDRVGEKLFF. The DNA for the CDR3 is TGTGCCAGCAGCGTGGACAGGGTGGGTGAAAAACTGTTTTTT.

V is TRBV21-1 and J is TRBJ2-7; TRBD2, the D gene given by the table, was not confirmed from the DNA. TRBV21-1 is a pseudogene. The CDR3 sequence is 17 residues long. CDR3 sequence: CASTYDGLAGPGMEQYF. CDR3 DNA sequence: TGTGCCAGCACTTACGACGGACTAGCGGGGCCCGGGATGGAGCAGTACTTC.

This chain uses TRBV18 with TRBJ2-7; 7 bases match TRBD1. CDR3 length equals 15 residues. V shed 3 bases and J 0 bases; nucleotides not matched to a gene: 5. CDR1 and CDR2 (germline): KGHSH, LQKENI. CDR3 sequence: CASSPGQLNSYEQYF. The CDR3 DNA reads TGTGCCAGCTCACCGGGACAGCTTAACTCCTACGAGCAGTACTTC.

The chain joins TRBV11-2 to TRBJ2-2, with 7 bases aligning to TRBD2. Germline V gene lookup returns CDR1 SGHAT and CDR2 FQNNGV. V gave up 5 bases and J gave up 4 bases; unmatched junction bases: 7. The length of the CDR3 is 15 residues. The CDR3 is CASSGRGGGTGELFF. Here the CDR3 DNA reads TGTGCCAGCAGCGGGAGGGGCGGGGGCACCGGGGAGCTGTTTTTT.

The rearrangement links TRBV3-1 (or the pseudogene TRBV3-2) to TRBJ2-2, with a weak D call TRBD1 (6 bases). The germline CDR1 and CDR2 sequences are LGHDT and YNNKEL (reference sequence). The CDR3 is made up of 14 amino acids. Trimming removed 4 bases from V and 6 bases from J, with 12 bases in between. DNA of the CDR3: TGTGCCAGCAGCCGAAAAGGGGGAGCCGGGGAGCTGTTTTTT. This sequence encodes CASSRKGGAGELFF.

The chain is built from TRBV5-1 and TRBJ2-5, with 7 nucleotides matching TRBD2. Germline CDR1 and CDR2: SGHRS and YFSETQ. The ends lost 2 bases at V and 1 base at J; junction bases unmatched: 2. This CDR3 has 14 residues. The CDR3, as DNA: TGCGCCAGCAGCTTCTCTAGCGGCCAAGAGACCCAGTACTTC. Its protein is CASSFSSGQETQYF.

The rearrangement joins TRBV2 to TRBJ1-4; the D is unclear. CDR1 and CDR2 (germline): SNHLY, FYNNEI. V was cut by 6 bases and J by 8 bases, with 16 bases left in between. CDR3 length: 14 amino acids. The CDR3 bases are TGTGCCAGCAGCGGGATTGCCCTTATGGAAAAACTGTTTTTT. Its translation: CASSGIALMEKLFF.

This clone came up once. The chain is built from TRBV5-1 and TRBJ1-6, with TRBD1 matching over 7 bases. The J segment lost 7 bases and the V segment lost 2 bases, leaving 6 bases of the junction unmatched. The CDR3 is made up of 15 amino acids. Germline V gene data show CDR1 as SGHRS and CDR2 as YFSETQ. CDR3 bases: TGCGCCAGCAGCTTCGAACAGGGGCACAATTCACCCCTCCACTTT. This translates into CASSFEQGHNSPLHF.

The chain recombines TRBV7-6 with TRBJ1-4, with a possible D match to TRBD1 (5 bases). The germline V gene has CDR1 SGHVS and CDR2 FNYEAQ. This CDR3 has 16 amino acids. V lost 5 bases to trimming and J lost 2 bases, with 15 bases between them. The CDR3 DNA follows: TGTGCCAGCAGCGGACCCTATCGGGGGACTAATGAAAAACTGTTTTTT. Amino acid sequence: CASSGPYRGTNEKLFF.

The chain combines TRBV9 with TRBJ1-6; 8 bases fit TRBD1. CDR3 length: 15 amino acids. The V segment lost 5 bases and the J segment 11 bases; nucleotides outside the gene matches: 12. Germline CDR1 is SGDLS and CDR2 is YYNGEE. In DNA form, the CDR3 reads TGTGCCAGCAGTTCAGGACAGGGAGAGGGTCCACCCCTCCACTTT. It yields the protein CASSSGQGEGPPLHF.

The sample holds a few counts of this clone. The chain uses TRBV7-2 and TRBJ2-7; 12 nucleotides match TRBD2. J lost 5 bases, V lost 5 bases, and 7 bases had no gene match. This CDR3 is built from 15 residues. CDR1 is SGHTA, CDR2 FQGNSA, per germline. For the CDR3, the DNA is TGTGCCAGCAGCGAGACTAGCGGGGGTCCCAACGAGCAGTACTTC. Translation gives CASSETSGGPNEQYF.

This clone showed up just once. The rearrangement joins TRBV5-1 to TRBJ1-1; possibly TRBD1 for D (5 bases). Germline V CDR1 and CDR2: SGHRS, YFSETQ. The CDR3 sequence is 15 residues long. Trimming left V 1 base short and J 3 bases short, with 13 bases between. Here the CDR3 reads CASSLSPRDDTEAFF. DNA of the CDR3: TGCGCCAGCAGCTTGTCCCCCAGGGATGACACTGAAGCTTTCTTT.

The gene calls are TRBV19 and TRBJ1-2; 8 bases map to TRBD1. This CDR3 region has 14 residues. CDR1 is LNHDA and CDR2 is SQIVND in the germline V gene (reference sequence). Trimming removed 6 bases from V and 4 bases from J; junction bases left unmatched: 7. CDR3 bases: TGTGCCAGTAGCCCAGGGGGCTCGGGCTATGGCTACACCTTC. Encoded protein: CASSPGGSGYGYTF.

The genes are TRBV5-1 and TRBJ2-7; maybe TRBD2 (7 bases). The V end was cut by 3 bases, the J end by 1 base, with 14 bases between. The CDR3 contains 15 residues. CDR1 is SGHRS and CDR2 is YFSETQ in the germline V gene. The CDR3 sequence is CASSSLQGGSYEQYF. CDR3 in DNA: TGCGCCAGCAGCTCCTTACAGGGAGGGTCCTACGAGCAGTACTTC. Based on the CDR3 plus reference TRBV5-1 and TRBJ2-7, the full variable domain is KAGVTQTPRYLIKTRGQQVTLSCSPISGHRSVSWYQQTPGQGLQFLFEYFSETQRNKGNFPGRFSGRQFSNSRSEMNVSTLELGDSALYLCASSSLQGGSYEQYFGPGTRLTVT.

This chain links TRBV28 with TRBJ2-1, with a tentative D call TRBD1 (6 bases). The germline gives CDR1 MDHEN, CDR2 SYDVKM. The CDR3 contains 15 residues. The V end was cut by 5 bases, the J end by 7 bases, with 18 bases between. The CDR3 reads CASSPLGAAGNEQFF. CDR3 in DNA: TGTGCCAGCAGTCCCCTGGGGGCTGCTGGAAATGAGCAGTTCTTC.

This clone was counted ten times or more. This sequence joins TRBV5-1 and TRBJ1-2; 10 positions agree with TRBD1. The CDR3 length is 15 residues. V dropped 7 bases and J dropped 3; count of bases not matched to a gene: 9. CDR1 and CDR2 from the germline V gene are SGHRS and YFSETQ. The CDR3 here is CASSPGGQGDYGYTF. The CDR3 bases are TGCGCCAGCTCACCCGGTGGACAGGGGGACTATGGCTACACCTTC. The variable domain in full, completed from reference TRBV5-1 and TRBJ1-2, reads KAGVTQTPRYLIKTRGQQVTLSCSPISGHRSVSWYQQTPGQGLQFLFEYFSETQRNKGNFPGRFSGRQFSNSRSEMNVSTLELGDSALYLCASSPGGQGDYGYTFGSGTRLTVV.

The V and J genes are TRBV1 and TRBJ2-5; the table's D call, TRBD2, was not checked against the DNA. TRBV1 is given as a pseudogene. The CDR3 sequence is 16 residues long. As DNA, the CDR3 is TGCACCAGCAGCCAACGGCTAGCGGGGGGGCAAGAGACCCAGTACTTC. It encodes CTSSQRLAGGQETQYF.

This clone was found a few times. V usage is TRBV7-6 and J usage is TRBJ1-2; 9 nucleotides match TRBD1. The CDR3 is 15 amino acids. Trimming took 5 bases from V and 4 from J; bases not matched to a gene: 8. Germline CDR1 is SGHVS and CDR2 is FNYEAQ. The CDR3 DNA reads as TGTGCCAGCAGCCCAAACAGGGGGCCCGGCTATGGCTACACCTTC. Translation gives CASSPNRGPGYGYTF.

The chain employs TRBV28 and TRBJ1-1; possibly TRBD1 for D (5 bases). Germline-derived CDR1 and CDR2 are MDHEN and SYDVKM. This CDR3 contains 14 residues. Trimming took off 3 bases at V and 11 bases at J, with 19 bases between the two ends. The CDR3 loop is CASSFGGARAEAFF. CDR3 coding DNA: TGTGCCAGCAGTTTTGGAGGGGCGCGGGCAGAGGCTTTCTTT.

This clone has more than one count but fewer than ten. The chain is built from TRBV14 and TRBJ2-3; 10 bases align to TRBD1. The germline V gene encodes CDR1 SGHDN and CDR2 FVKESK. The CDR3 has 16 residues. Trimming cost V 4 bases and J 4 bases; bases outside gene matches: 8. The CDR3, as DNA: TGTGCCAGCAGCCCCGACAGGGGGCTATTGGCAGATACGCAGTATTTT. This sequence encodes CASSPDRGLLADTQYF.

The rearrangement links TRBV30 to TRBJ2-3, with D possibly matching TRBD2 (6 bases). The CDR3 totals 13 residues. The germline gives CDR1 GTSNPN, CDR2 SVGIG (reference sequence). V was pared by 2 bases and J by 5 bases, with 11 bases between. This chain's CDR3 is CAWSWDGGDTQYF. CDR3 nucleotides: TGTGCCTGGAGTTGGGACGGGGGAGATACGCAGTATTTT. The full variable domain, its missing parts supplied by reference TRBV30 and TRBJ2-3, is SQTIHQWPATLVQPVGSPLSLECTVEGTSNPNLYWYRQAAGRGLQLLFYSVGIGQISSEVPQNLSASRPQDRQFILSSKKLLLSDSGFYLCAWSWDGGDTQYFGPGTRLTVL.

This chain joins TRBV5-1 and TRBJ1-2; no definite D call. Germline CDR1 reads SGHRS; CDR2 reads YFSETQ. Trimming removed 5 bases at V and 10 bases at J, with 12 bases between. This CDR3 has 11 amino acids. The CDR3 DNA reads TGCGCCAGCAGACACGACCAGGACTACACCTTC. Amino acids: CASRHDQDYTF.

The chain couples TRBV5-4 to TRBJ2-1, with 11 bases lining up with TRBD2. The CDR3 sequence is 16 residues long. The V segment lost 4 bases and the J segment 5 bases; nucleotides outside the gene matches: 8. CDR1 is SGHNT, CDR2 YYREEE, per germline (reference sequence). The CDR3 DNA follows: TGTGCCAGCAGCCCCCTAGCGGGAGGCCCCCACAATGAGCAGTTCTTC. Its translation: CASSPLAGGPHNEQFF. Full variable domain (outside the CDR3, taken from reference TRBV5-4 and TRBJ2-1): ETGVTQSPTHLIKTRGQQVTLRCSSQSGHNTVSWYQQALGQGPQFIFQYYREEENGRGNFPPRFSGLQFPNYSSELNVNALELDDSALYLCASSPLAGGPHNEQFFGPGTRLTVL.

The table lists this clone with a count of one. The chain uses TRBV7-2 and TRBJ2-7, with 9 bases that match TRBD2. Looked up from germline, CDR1 is SGHTA and CDR2 is FQGNSA. V lost 8 bases, J lost 2 bases, and 7 bases stayed unmatched. The length of the CDR3 is 14 residues. The CDR3, as DNA: TGTGCCAGCGGACGGACTAGCGACACCTACGAGCAGTACTTC. This translates into CASGRTSDTYEQYF.

The V call is TRBV7-8, the J call TRBJ2-1, with 7 positions matching TRBD2. The length of the CDR3 is 14 residues. CDR1 SGHVS and CDR2 FQNEAQ come from the germline V gene. The V gene end was trimmed by 5 bases and the J gene end by 7 bases; junction bases not matched to a gene: 8. CDR3 nucleotide sequence: TGTGCCAGCAGCCCCGTAGGCGGGGGTAATGAGCAGTTCTTC. It yields the protein CASSPVGGGNEQFF.

The chain recombines TRBV21-1 with TRBJ1-1. TRBV21-1 is a pseudogene. The CDR3 consists of 12 residues. CDR3 region: CASRGNYTEAFF. The CDR3 coding sequence is TGTGCCAGCCGGGGGAATTACACTGAAGCTTTCTTT.

The V call is TRBV19, the J call TRBJ2-6, with TRBD2 identical over 7 bases. The CDR3 length is 17 residues. The trim removed 0 bases at V and 4 bases at J, leaving 6 bases unmatched. Germline CDR1 and CDR2: LNHDA and SQIVND (reference sequence). CDR3 amino acids: CASSIEGGGSGANVLTF. The CDR3 nucleotides are TGTGCCAGTAGTATAGAGGGCGGGGGTTCCGGGGCCAACGTCCTGACTTTC.

The rearrangement joins TRBV30 to TRBJ1-1, with 7 bases aligning to TRBD1. V was clipped by 2 bases and J by 8 bases; unmatched bases: 5. The CDR3 is made up of 12 amino acids. Germline lookup yields CDR1 GTSNPN and CDR2 SVGIG (reference sequence). CDR3 DNA sequence: TGTGCCTGGAGTAGCCAGACAGGGGAAGCTTTCTTT. Its translation is CAWSSQTGEAFF.

In its sample, this clone was seen a few times. The J gene is TRBJ1-1, the V gene TRBV30, with D possibly being TRBD1 (5 bases). Germline loops: CDR1 GTSNPN, CDR2 SVGIG (reference sequence). The length of the CDR3 is 12 residues. V was cut by 2 bases and J by 6 bases, with 10 bases left in between. CDR3 DNA sequence: TGTGCCTGGAGTATCCCGGGGGCTGAAGCTTTCTTT. As protein: CAWSIPGAEAFF.

The chain recombines TRBV7-9 with TRBJ2-7; D may be TRBD2 (5 bases). The CDR3 runs to 14 residues. Per the germline V gene, CDR1 is SEHNR and CDR2 is FQNEAQ (reference sequence). Trimming took 1 base from V and 1 from J, leaving 8 bases between them. Here the CDR3 DNA reads TGTGCCAGCAGCTTAGGGGGAGAATCCTACGAGCAGTACTTC. Translating gives CASSLGGESYEQYF.